Listed below are T cell receptor beta chains from one sample, sequenced in a study of cytomegalovirus exposure and HLA in healthy donors. The table came from immunoSEQ multiplex PCR; TCRdb's copy has only in-frame clones and leaves some out. This table has 200,000 or so clones, around 80% appearing once. Sequenced material: PBMCs. The receptors come from a man aged 40-50 years in good health and CMV-seronegative. CDR3s include the opening cysteine and the closing phenylalanine or tryptophan. D genes are given only for firm matches. Part of the rows lack a size; the others show once, few, many or a class for expanded clones.

j_call clone_size v_call d_call cdr3_nt cdr3_aa
TRBJ2-1 . TRBV18 . TGTGCCAGCTCAGCGGAGACAGCTCCACCTGACATTGAGCAGTTCTTC CASSAETAPPDIEQFF
TRBJ2-1 . TRBV5-1 TRBD1 TGCGCCAGCAGCTTGGGTTCCAGGGGGCGCTACAATGAGCAGTTCTTC CASSLGSRGRYNEQFF
TRBJ2-2 once TRBV6-4 . TGTGCCAGCAGGGCTAGCCCGAACACCGGGGAGCTGTTTTTT CASRASPNTGELFF
TRBJ2-7 . TRBV7-6 . TGTGCCAGCAGCTTAAGCTCCCTCGCCTCCGAGCAGTACTTC CASSLSSLASEQYF
TRBJ1-1 . TRBV18 TRBD1 TGTGCCAGCTTAGGACAGGCGGGAACTGAAGCTTTCTTT CASLGQAGTEAFF
TRBJ2-1 once TRBV4-1 TRBD2 TGCGCCAGCAGCCGCAGCGGTGGGACTAGCGGGGGCCCGGCGGGTGAGCAGTTCTTC CASSRSGGTSGGPAGEQFF
TRBJ1-2 . TRBV29-1 . TGCAGCGTTTACTTCCAGGGCCACAACTATGGCTACACCTTC CSVYFQGHNYGYTF
TRBJ1-1 once TRBV6-1 TRBD1 TGTGCCAGCGGGGCCGGGACAGGGGTTGTTGGAGCTTTCTTT CASGAGTGVVGAFF
TRBJ2-1 . TRBV19 TRBD1 TGTGCCAGTAGTCTCAGCAGGGGGAATGAGCAGTTCTTC CASSLSRGNEQFF
TRBJ2-1 . TRBV2 TRBD1 TGTGCCAGCAGCCTCGACAGGGGTATTGGGAATGAGCAGTTCTTC CASSLDRGIGNEQFF
TRBJ1-4 few TRBV9 TRBD1 TGTGCCAGCAGCCCAGGACAGGGGGCGAGTAATGAAAAACTGTTTTTT CASSPGQGASNEKLFF
TRBJ2-2 . TRBV10-1 TRBD2 TGCGCCAGCAGTTCGGGACTAGGTGGCACCGGGGAGCTGTTTTTT CASSSGLGGTGELFF
TRBJ2-5 . TRBV5-1 . TGCGCCAGCAGCTTGGGGGTAGTAGCGGTGCAAGAGACCCAGTACTTC CASSLGVVAVQETQYF
TRBJ1-1 . TRBV28 . TGTGCCAGCAGTCCTAGCCAGAACACTGAAGCTTTCTTT CASSPSQNTEAFF